This T cell receptor (beta chain) appears in the sequencing data of a study of type 1 and type 2 diabetes patients. The wider study: The cohort mixed type 1 diabetes, type 2 diabetes and nondiabetic donors. From PBMCs, CD4+ and CD8+ T cells were isolated by magnetic microbeads. Points from the study as a whole: Unmatched age and gender across groups might bias interpretation. Some expanded clones seen only in T1D might occur in additional T2D or control samples.

Note on this clonotype: The antigen is unknown. Its ends do not fully match the called genes, so a read error is possible.

Genomic DNA was the PCR template. A primer set of 30 forward and 13 reverse primers amplified the CDR3. TCRdb itself ran the multiplex PCR reads through MiXCR, one entry per CDR3 protein. There are some 250,000 distinct CDR3 sequences in the sample; approximately 45% occur only once, and roughly an eighth lies in the top ten. This clonotype was obtained from a man younger than 35 with type 2 diabetes. Input material: peripheral blood mononuclear cells (PBMCs).

This CDR3 is CASSDSQSDEQYF. CDR3 in DNA: TGCGCCAGCAGTGACAGTCAGTCTGACGAGCAGTACTTC. The chain uses TRBV6-6 and TRBJ2-7; maybe TRBD1 (5 bases). The CDR3 consists of 13 residues. CDR1 and CDR2 from the germline V gene are MNHNY and SVGAGI (reference sequence).